The 6 T cell receptor beta chains listed next were all sequenced from one sample in a study of T-cell reconstitution after alpha-beta-depleted transplantation in children. Unique molecular identifiers were used in preparing the TCRbeta library. TCRdb re-called the PCR reads through MiXCR, storing one row per CDR3 protein. Of under 450,000 distinct CDR3 sequences in the sample, roughly 15% were seen once. The source was PBMCs, collected from the stem cell graft. Receptors were obtained from a human donor who donated a stem cell graft to a child with Fanconi anemia.

This clonotype was recorded many times. The chain carries TRBV20-1 and TRBJ2-1; 13 nucleotides align to TRBD2. CDR1 is DFQATT and CDR2 is SNEGSKA in the germline V gene (reference sequence). V lost 6 bases and J lost 7; bases outside the gene matches: 18. This CDR3 has 18 amino acids. The CDR3 DNA sequence: TGCAGTGCGAGATCGGGACTAGCGGGGTTTCTAATCGGTAATGAGCAGTTCTTC. It codes for CSARSGLAGFLIGNEQFF.

This chain joins TRBV30 and TRBJ2-2; TRBD1 or TRBD2 may be the D gene (5 bases each). Germline CDR1 and CDR2: GTSNPN and SVGIG (reference sequence). CDR3 length equals 14 residues. The V gene lost 8 bases and the J gene lost 3 bases, with 16 bases spanning the gap. CDR3 residues: CARTTGDDTGELFF. CDR3 nucleotides: TGTGCCCGCACCACCGGGGACGACACCGGGGAGCTGTTTTTT.

This clonotype has more than one count but fewer than ten. The rearrangement links TRBV5-6 to TRBJ2-1; 9 bases match TRBD2. J was trimmed by 2 bases and V by 2 bases; bases with no gene match: 5. The CDR3 covers 16 residues. CDR1 SGHDT and CDR2 YYEEEE come from the germline V gene. The DNA for the CDR3 is TGTGCCAGCAGCTTCGAGCGGGGGGAAGCCTACAATGAGCAGTTCTTC. This gives the protein CASSFERGEAYNEQFF.

The rearrangement uses TRBV6-4 and TRBJ2-2, with 7 nucleotides matching TRBD2. V lost 3 bases and J lost 6; bases outside the gene matches: 7. The CDR3 has 15 residues. CDR1 is MRHNA, CDR2 SNTAGT, per germline. CDR3 region: CASSEGSGEPGELFF. DNA of the CDR3: TGTGCCAGCAGTGAGGGGAGCGGGGAACCCGGGGAGCTGTTTTTT.

This clonotype was seen a handful of times. The chain links TRBV9 to TRBJ1-2; no clear D gene. Trimming left V 5 bases short and J 5 bases short, with 13 bases between. The CDR3 is 13 residues long. CDR1 and CDR2 (germline): SGDLS, YYNGEE. As DNA, the CDR3 is TGTGCCAGCAGGTCAAGGACCCCATATGGCTACACCTTC. Its protein product is CASRSRTPYGYTF. The full variable domain, completed using reference TRBV9 and TRBJ1-2, is DSGVTQTPKHLITATGQRVTLRCSPRSGDLSVYWYQQSLDQGLQFLIQYYNGEERAKGNILERFSAQQFPDLHSELNLSSLELGDSALYFCASRSRTPYGYTFGSGTRLTVV.

The table lists this clonotype with many counts. At one of its ends the junction is not consistent with the germline gene, which may arise from a read error. V is TRBV5-1 and J is TRBJ1-1; D not certain. The CDR3 runs 14 residues. CDR1 and CDR2 from the germline V gene are SGHRS and YFSETQ. The CDR3 protein is CASSLEQLNTEAFF. The CDR3 coding sequence is TGTGCCAGCAGCTTAGAACAGCTGAACACTGAAGCTTTCTTT.